The clone carrying this TCR beta chain has only a few counts. No antigen is known for it. This sample was included in a study of identical twins. cDNA carried unique molecular identifiers, and a universal primer site was added by template switching. TCRdb ran MiXCR on the 5' RACE reads and lists one entry per CDR3 protein. Of under 300,000 distinct CDR3 sequences detected, about 13% appear once; the ten largest clones hold about 4.1%. V shed 6 bases and J 2 bases; nucleotides not matched to a gene: 4. The CDR3 is made up of 14 amino acids. Study-wide results and caveats: Models underestimated TCR alpha sharing (out-of-frame) in monozygotic twins. Cross-sectional statistics underpinned the conclusions; the same donors were not followed.

A further study also used this sample, focusing on yellow fever vaccine responses in identical twins.

This TCR derives from a woman in her late teens or twenties in good health. The sequencing input was memory (CD45RO+) T cells sorted from blood. V gene TRBV12-3 or TRBV12-4 combines with J gene TRBJ2-7, with 10 bases matching TRBD2. CDR3 bases: TGTGCCAGCAGCGCACTAGCGGGGCCCTACGAGCAGTACTTC. Translation gives CASSALAGPYEQYF.